The 29 T cell receptor beta chains below all came from one sample that was sequenced in a study of post-analysis software for immune sequencing data. Overall study findings and caveats: TRBV5-6, TRBV5-1 and TRBV20-1 were among a handful of TRBV segments more frequent in patients than controls.

The antigens these receptors bind are not known. Prepared TCR beta cDNA libraries contained unique molecular identifiers. TCRdb ran MiXCR on the PCR reads and lists one entry per CDR3 protein. The table records about 760,000 distinct CDR3 sequences, roughly 29% of them present only once. The specimen sequenced was blood. The receptors were sampled from a girl between 5 and 17 years old with multiple sclerosis.

The chain joins TRBV4-1 to TRBJ2-1, with no clear D. Trimming removed 0 bases from V and 1 base from J, with 7 bases in between. Germline V lookup: CDR1 MGHRA, CDR2 YSYEKL. This CDR3 spans 15 amino acids. The DNA for the CDR3 is TGCGCCAGCAGCCAAGAACTGGGGTCCTACAATGAGCAGTTCTTC. The encoded protein is CASSQELGSYNEQFF.

This clonotype has a handful of counts. J is TRBJ2-7 and V is TRBV28, with 7 bases fitting TRBD1. Germline V gene lookup returns CDR1 MDHEN and CDR2 SYDVKM. V was pared by 8 bases and J by 3 bases, with 1 base of the junction left unmatched. CDR3 length: 11 amino acids. The CDR3 bases are TGTGCCAGCCAGGGGGACTACGAGCAGTACTTC. Translated: CASQGDYEQYF. Filled out from reference TRBV28 and TRBJ2-7, the complete variable domain reads DVKVTQSSRYLVKRTGEKVFLECVQDMDHENMFWYRQDPGLGLRLIYFSYDVKMKEKGDIPEGYSVSREKKERFSLILESASTNQTSMYLCASQGDYEQYFGPGTRLTVT.

The chain links TRBV11-3 to TRBJ2-7; 8 nucleotides match TRBD1. This CDR3 has 15 amino acids. CDR1 is SGHNT, CDR2 YENEEA, per germline. The V and J ends lost 6 bases and 0 bases, in that order; junction bases with no gene match: 7. Here the CDR3 reads CASRLGQESSYEQYF. CDR3 coding DNA: TGTGCCAGCAGACTGGGACAGGAGAGCTCCTACGAGCAGTACTTC.

This clonotype was counted only a few times. The rearrangement joins TRBV12-3 or TRBV12-4 to TRBJ2-1, with D perhaps TRBD2 (6 bases). V lost 6 bases and J 8 bases, leaving 23 bases between the germline ends. CDR3 length equals 16 residues. The CDR3 loop is CASSLSSGAVIYEQFF. CDR3 in DNA: TGTGCCAGCAGCCTGTCTTCGGGAGCTGTAATCTATGAGCAGTTCTTC.

The chain carries TRBV29-1 and TRBJ2-5, with 7 bases that match TRBD1. From germline, CDR1 is SQVTM and CDR2 ANQGSEA. Germline trimming cut 3 bases from V and 2 bases from J; bases unmatched to any gene: 15. The CDR3 length is 17 residues. As DNA, the CDR3 is TGCAGCGTTGAGGCGAAGGGGGCAGGGGGTCGGCAAGAGACCCAGTACTTC. Protein sequence: CSVEAKGAGGRQETQYF.

This chain links TRBV5-1 with TRBJ2-7; 7 positions agree with TRBD1. V shed 0 bases and J 2 bases; nucleotides not matched to a gene: 5. The CDR3 has 15 amino acids. From germline, CDR1 is SGHRS and CDR2 YFSETQ. In DNA, the CDR3 is TGCGCCAGCAGCTTGGACCCGACAGGGCCCTACGAGCAGTACGTC. This sequence encodes CASSLDPTGPYEQYV.

This clonotype was seen more than once but under ten times. The J gene is TRBJ2-1, the V gene TRBV6-5; possible D gene TRBD2, 6 bases. Per the germline V gene, CDR1 is MNHEY and CDR2 is SVGAGI. The CDR3 is made up of 15 amino acids. V lost 7 bases and J 7 bases, leaving 20 bases between the germline ends. The chain's CDR3 is CASINHGKAGNEQFF. The CDR3 bases are TGTGCCAGCATCAACCACGGCAAGGCGGGGAATGAGCAGTTCTTC.

The rearrangement joins TRBV7-9 to TRBJ2-6; TRBD2 aligns across 7 bases. The CDR3 runs 14 residues. J gave up 2 bases and V 11 bases, and 6 bases lay outside the gene matches. Germline V gives CDR1 SEHNR, CDR2 FQNEAQ (reference sequence). CDR3 coding DNA: TGTGCCCTGGCGGGGGTGCCTGGGGCCAACGTCCTGACTTTC. It translates to CALAGVPGANVLTF.

The gene calls are TRBV20-1 and TRBJ1-6; D is undetermined. This CDR3 region has 12 residues. Per the germline V gene, CDR1 is DFQATT and CDR2 is SNEGSKA (reference sequence). V was clipped by 3 bases and J by 15 bases, with 15 bases between them. CDR3: CSASYRESLLHF. CDR3 nucleotide sequence: TGCAGTGCTAGTTATAGGGAGTCTCTCCTCCACTTT.

A word on this clonotype: Germline and junction disagree at one end, which may indicate a read error. The gene calls are TRBV6-5 and TRBJ1-2; the D gene is possibly TRBD1 (5 bases). The CDR3 totals 14 residues. Germline V gene lookup returns CDR1 MNHEY and CDR2 SVGAGI. The CDR3 sequence is CVSSYIGRDYGYTF. For the CDR3, the DNA is TGTGTCAGCAGTTACATCGGCAGGGACTATGGCTACACCTTC.

The V and J genes are TRBV6-2 or TRBV6-3 and TRBJ1-5; TRBD1 agrees at 7 bases. The trim removed 2 bases at V and 5 bases at J, leaving 18 bases unmatched. The CDR3 covers 19 residues. Germline V gene data show CDR1 as MNHEY and CDR2 as SVGEGT. CDR3 residues: CASSYTLLNRGRVDQPQHF. The DNA for the CDR3 is TGTGCCAGCAGTTACACCCTCTTAAACAGGGGCCGGGTGGATCAGCCCCAGCATTTT.

This clonotype has at least ten counts. This chain links TRBV4-2 with TRBJ2-1, with D possibly being TRBD1 or TRBD2 (6 bases each). V lost 3 bases, J lost 6 bases, and 21 bases lay in between. The CDR3 is made up of 17 amino acids. Per germline, CDR1 LGHNA and CDR2 YNFKEQ. CDR3 DNA sequence: TGTGCCAGCAGCCAGGCGGAATCGGGGGCGCGGGCCAATGAGCAGTTCTTC. It yields the protein CASSQAESGARANEQFF.

This rearrangement joins TRBV5-1 to TRBJ2-5; D might be TRBD1 (6 bases). With 4 bases removed from V and 2 bases from J, the gap between germline ends came to 15 bases. The CDR3 has 15 amino acids. CDR1 SGHRS and CDR2 YFSETQ come from the germline V gene. This CDR3 reads CASSAHSGQQETQYF. CDR3 coding DNA: TGCGCCAGCAGCGCTCACTCTGGACAGCAAGAGACCCAGTACTTC.

This clonotype has ten or more counts. This chain connects TRBV9 to TRBJ2-7; a weak D match, TRBD2 (5 bases). Germline V gene sequence: CDR1 SGDLS, CDR2 YYNGEE. CDR3 length equals 14 residues. Deletions cut 0 bases from V and 4 bases from J, with 11 bases between. The CDR3 sequence is CASSVGVASYEQYF. The CDR3 DNA sequence: TGTGCCAGCAGCGTAGGGGTAGCGTCGTACGAGCAGTACTTC.

This clonotype occurred a few times. The chain joins TRBV7-8 to TRBJ2-1; a possible D gene is TRBD2 (5 bases). V lost 1 base to trimming and J lost 4 bases, with 11 bases between them. This CDR3 is 15 amino acids long. Germline V lookup: CDR1 SGHVS, CDR2 FQNEAQ. CDR3 sequence reads: CASSLGGPRYNEQFF. Here the CDR3 DNA reads TGTGCCAGCAGCTTAGGAGGGCCCCGGTACAATGAGCAGTTCTTC.

This clonotype occurred a few times. This chain uses TRBV7-9 with TRBJ2-7; 9 bases are shared with TRBD2. Germline lookup yields CDR1 SEHNR and CDR2 FQNEAQ (reference sequence). Trimming at V came to 0 bases and at J to 6 bases, leaving 6 bases not matched to a gene. The CDR3 consists of 15 residues. As DNA, the CDR3 is TGTGCCAGCAGCTTAGCGGGCGGGAGGGCCTCCGAGCAGTACTTC. Translation gives CASSLAGGRASEQYF.

The rearrangement links TRBV18 to TRBJ2-1; 9 bases are a match to TRBD1. CDR3 length: 17 amino acids. V trimming: 3 bases; J trimming: 5 bases; junction bases outside the gene matches: 11. CDR1 KGHSH and CDR2 LQKENI come from the germline V gene. In DNA, the CDR3 is TGTGCCAGCTCACCCCGACTGACAGGGGGGGAGAACAATGAGCAGTTCTTC. Amino acid sequence: CASSPRLTGGENNEQFF.

This chain connects TRBV28 to TRBJ2-1, with D perhaps TRBD1 or TRBD2 (5 bases each). There are 16 residues in the CDR3. V was clipped by 6 bases and J by 8 bases, with 23 bases between them. The germline CDR1 and CDR2 sequences are MDHEN and SYDVKM. CDR3 loop: CASRPAGRALVDEQFF. Here the CDR3 DNA reads TGTGCCAGCAGACCTGCGGGCAGGGCTTTGGTCGATGAGCAGTTCTTC. Full variable domain (outside the CDR3, taken from reference TRBV28 and TRBJ2-1): DVKVTQSSRYLVKRTGEKVFLECVQDMDHENMFWYRQDPGLGLRLIYFSYDVKMKEKGDIPEGYSVSREKKERFSLILESASTNQTSMYLCASRPAGRALVDEQFFGPGTRLTVL.

The gene calls are TRBV12-3 or TRBV12-4 and TRBJ1-6; TRBD1 is a possible D gene (6 bases). The CDR3 is made up of 15 amino acids. Between the trimmed V and J ends, which lost 7 bases and 4 bases, there was a span of 14 bases. CDR3 region: CASILTGVYNSPLHF. CDR3 DNA sequence: TGTGCCAGCATCCTGACAGGAGTATATAATTCACCCCTCCACTTT.

This clonotype was recorded a few times. V and J are TRBV20-1 and TRBJ2-4; a weak D match, TRBD1 (5 bases). CDR3 length: 13 residues. Germline V gene lookup returns CDR1 DFQATT and CDR2 SNEGSKA (reference sequence). The V gene lost 1 base and the J gene lost 6 bases, with 10 bases spanning the gap. In DNA, the CDR3 is TGCAGTGCTAGAGGCAGGGTCGGAAACATTCAGTACTTC. This encodes CSARGRVGNIQYF.

The gene calls are TRBV7-2 and TRBJ1-1; 8 bases are shared with TRBD1. CDR3 length: 17 amino acids. The V gene's germline CDR1 is SGHTA and CDR2 FQGNSA. After removal of 1 base from V and 5 bases from J, the junction contained 12 bases not matched to a gene. The DNA of the CDR3 is TGTGCCAGCAGCTTAGGGGGGAGGGACAGGTGGGGTACTGAAGCTTTCTTT. Its translation is CASSLGGRDRWGTEAFF.

This clonotype was observed at least ten times. The chain links TRBV4-1 to TRBJ2-5, with 11 positions matching TRBD2. Trimming removed 5 bases from V and 5 bases from J; junction bases left unmatched: 13. This CDR3 is 17 amino acids long. CDR1 and CDR2 (germline): MGHRA, YSYEKL. The CDR3 here is CASSEGWLAGGRETQYF. For the CDR3, the DNA is TGCGCCAGCAGCGAGGGATGGCTAGCGGGGGGTCGGGAGACCCAGTACTTC.

The chain has TRBV24-1 and TRBJ2-3, with 7 bases fitting TRBD2. Germline CDR1 reads KGHDR; CDR2 reads SFDVKD. This CDR3 is built from 16 residues. J gave up 4 bases and V 6 bases, and 12 bases lay outside the gene matches. CDR3: CATSLGGAGPADTQYF. The CDR3, as DNA: TGTGCCACCAGTCTGGGAGGGGCCGGGCCCGCAGATACGCAGTATTTT.

J is TRBJ2-1 and V is TRBV11-3, with no clear D. V lost 5 bases, J lost 9 bases, and 11 bases lay in between. CDR1 and CDR2 from the germline V gene are SGHNT and YENEEA. The CDR3 is 12 residues long. The CDR3 DNA follows: TGTGCCAGCAGCCGAGACGGTCCTGAGCAGTTCTTC. Protein: CASSRDGPEQFF.

The chain carries TRBV20-1 and TRBJ1-2; tentative D call: TRBD1 (5 bases). V lost 5 bases and J lost 1, with 14 bases in between. The CDR3 is made up of 14 amino acids. Per the germline V gene, CDR1 is DFQATT and CDR2 is SNEGSKA (reference sequence). The CDR3 loop is CSAPEGFGNYGYTF. For the CDR3, the DNA is TGCAGTGCTCCTGAGGGGTTTGGTAACTATGGCTACACCTTC.

The V gene is TRBV20-1, the J gene TRBJ2-3; 7 nucleotides agree with TRBD1. The length of the CDR3 is 13 residues. Germline lookup yields CDR1 DFQATT and CDR2 SNEGSKA (reference sequence). Unmatched junction bases numbered 6, after V lost 4 bases and J lost 5 bases. Here the CDR3 reads CSATQGFEDTQYF. CDR3 DNA sequence: TGCAGTGCTACACAGGGGTTCGAAGATACGCAGTATTTT.

This clonotype was counted a few times. The J gene is TRBJ2-3, the V gene TRBV20-1; maybe TRBD2 (6 bases). Germline CDR1 is DFQATT and CDR2 is SNEGSKA (reference sequence). The V gene lost 6 bases and the J gene lost 4 bases, with 17 bases spanning the gap. This CDR3 is built from 14 residues. This CDR3 is CSAVLPGEADTQYF. For the CDR3, the DNA is TGCAGTGCCGTTCTACCGGGAGAGGCAGATACGCAGTATTTT.

The CDR3 nucleotides read TGTGCCAGCAGCCGCGGACAGTCTGGCAGGGACCAAGAGACCCAGTACTTC. This codes for CASSRGQSGRDQETQYF. The chain has TRBV7-9 and TRBJ2-5; tentatively, D is TRBD1 (6 bases). Germline V lookup: CDR1 SEHNR, CDR2 FQNEAQ (reference sequence). This CDR3 has 17 residues. V lost 5 bases and J lost 0, with 19 bases in between.

This clonotype appeared a few times. At one boundary the junction diverges from the germline segment, which might be a read error. The J gene is TRBJ1-2, the V gene TRBV20-1; perhaps TRBD1 as D (5 bases). This CDR3 spans 15 amino acids. Germline-derived CDR1 and CDR2 are DFQATT and SNEGSKA (reference sequence). The CDR3 region has the DNA TGCAGTGCTAGAGATTTCGACAGCGACGACTATGGCCACACCTTC. Translating gives CSARDFDSDDYGHTF.